One sample yielded the 12 T cell receptor beta chains listed below, sequenced in a study of blood T cell repertoires in COVID-19 (TCRdb year 2020). The library relied on the immunoSEQ multiplex PCR assay. Sourced from immuneACCESS, this table was stored by TCRdb with only in-frame sequences that have V and J called. A share of the clones is absent; for the studies checked, an unresolved V gene accounts for under half, and the remainder has no known explanation. This sample has approximately 110,000 clones in its table, and over 70% of those were observed once. The leading ten clones occupy 1.5% to 1.8% of the sample. Sequencing was done on a sample of peripheral blood. Source of these receptors: a man in his fifties or sixties with acute or convalescent COVID-19.

The chain carries TRBV5-5 and TRBJ2-1, with 7 bases identical to TRBD1. The length of the CDR3 is 15 residues. The trim removed 3 bases at V and 2 bases at J, leaving 5 bases unmatched. Germline CDR1 and CDR2: SGHKS and YYEKEE (reference sequence). The CDR3 nucleotides are TGTGCCAGCAGCTCGGACAGGAGACCCTACAATGAGCAGTTCTTC. Its translation is CASSSDRRPYNEQFF.

The J gene is TRBJ1-2, the V gene TRBV13; no firm D call. This CDR3 region has 10 residues. Trimming took 10 bases from V and 4 from J, leaving 7 bases between them. Germline V gene sequence: CDR1 PRHDT, CDR2 FYEKMQ (reference sequence). The CDR3 spells CATVSYGYTF. The CDR3 nucleotides are TGTGCCACCGTATCCTATGGCTACACCTTC.

V gene TRBV2 combines with J gene TRBJ2-7; D is unresolved. V was clipped by 4 bases and J by 3 bases, with 7 bases between them. The germline CDR1 and CDR2 sequences are SNHLY and FYNNEI. There are 12 residues in the CDR3. The CDR3 spells CASSGRGYEQYF. The CDR3 DNA sequence: TGTGCCAGCAGTGGGCGCGGCTACGAGCAGTACTTC.

This clone was picked up one time. J is TRBJ2-2 and V is TRBV7-3; perhaps TRBD1 as D (5 bases). The V gene's germline CDR1 is SGHTA and CDR2 FQGTGA. CDR3 length equals 16 residues. V was pared by 0 bases and J by 1 base, with 9 bases between. The CDR3 region is CASSLTSGQNTGELFF. The CDR3 DNA sequence: TGTGCCAGCAGCTTAACTTCCGGACAGAACACCGGGGAGCTGTTTTTT.

This clone has only one observation. The chain recombines TRBV2 with TRBJ1-1; 9 bases map to TRBD1. The CDR3 totals 14 residues. V was clipped by 6 bases and J by 5 bases; unmatched bases: 7. Germline-derived CDR1 and CDR2 are SNHLY and FYNNEI. The CDR3 region is CASRETGGRTEAFF. As DNA, the CDR3 is TGTGCCAGCAGAGAGACAGGGGGAAGGACTGAAGCTTTCTTT. The full variable domain, with the rest looked up from reference TRBV2 and TRBJ1-1, is EPEVTQTPSHQVTQMGQEVILRCVPISNHLYFYWYRQILGQKVEFLVSFYNNEISEKSEIFDDQFSVERPDGSNFTLKIRSTKLEDSAMYFCASRETGGRTEAFFGQGTRLTVV.

This clone appeared a single time. V gene TRBV6-2 or TRBV6-3 combines with J gene TRBJ1-2, with unresolved D. The CDR3 has 14 amino acids. With 4 bases removed from V and 4 bases from J, the gap between germline ends came to 13 bases. Germline V gene sequence: CDR1 MNHEY, CDR2 SVGEGT. The CDR3 coding sequence is TGTGCCAGCAGTTCCCGGGGTGCCACCTATGGCTACACCTTC. Encoded protein: CASSSRGATYGYTF.

This chain joins TRBV10-2 and TRBJ1-5; D call uncertain. V gave up 0 bases and J gave up 2 bases, with 8 bases separating them. Germline values: CDR1 WSHSY, CDR2 SAAADI. There are 15 residues in the CDR3. The CDR3 DNA is TGCGCCAGCAGTGAGTCGGGAGACGGCAATCAGCCCCAGCATTTT. As protein: CASSESGDGNQPQHF.

This clone was counted a single time. The V call is TRBV23-1, the J call TRBJ1-3; 8 nucleotides align to TRBD1. TRBV23-1 is treated as an ORF (open reading frame) with a function not yet certain. This CDR3 is built from 16 residues. The ends lost 3 bases at V and 3 bases at J; junction bases unmatched: 7. The CDR3 reads CASSHGAGGIGNTIYF. In nucleotides, the CDR3 is TGCGCCAGCAGTCACGGGGCAGGGGGCATTGGAAACACCATATATTTT.

The gene calls are TRBV13 and TRBJ1-1, with D hard to call. The V and J ends lost 7 bases and 5 bases respectively, with 23 bases between them. The CDR3 runs to 16 residues. In germline, CDR1 is PRHDT, CDR2 FYEKMQ (reference sequence). CDR3 region: CASTPERLPLGTEAFF. The CDR3 DNA reads as TGTGCCAGCACCCCCGAGCGCTTACCCCTAGGTACTGAAGCTTTCTTT.

The chain carries TRBV14 and TRBJ1-2; D is uncertain. The V gene's germline CDR1 is SGHDN and CDR2 FVKESK. V lost 4 bases, J lost 4 bases, and 13 bases lay in between. This CDR3 region has 14 residues. CDR3 residues: CASSPRGGSYGYTF. CDR3 DNA sequence: TGTGCCAGCAGCCCCCGGGGAGGGTCCTATGGCTACACCTTC.

The chain is built from TRBV2 and TRBJ1-1, with TRBD1 matching 8 bases. V was clipped by 5 bases and J by 9 bases; unmatched bases: 11. Germline loops: CDR1 SNHLY, CDR2 FYNNEI. This CDR3 is 14 amino acids long. For the CDR3, the DNA is TGTGCCAGCAGTTCGACAGGGGCGGCGATGAAAGCTTTCTTT. Protein: CASSSTGAAMKAFF.

The chain employs TRBV2 and TRBJ1-2; 9 bases line up with TRBD1. The germline CDR1 and CDR2 sequences are SNHLY and FYNNEI. This CDR3 spans 14 amino acids. After removal of 9 bases from V and 0 bases from J, the junction contained 5 bases not matched to a gene. The CDR3 nucleotides read TGTGCCAGTAGACAGGGGGGGACTAACTATGGCTACACCTTC. It specifies CASRQGGTNYGYTF.